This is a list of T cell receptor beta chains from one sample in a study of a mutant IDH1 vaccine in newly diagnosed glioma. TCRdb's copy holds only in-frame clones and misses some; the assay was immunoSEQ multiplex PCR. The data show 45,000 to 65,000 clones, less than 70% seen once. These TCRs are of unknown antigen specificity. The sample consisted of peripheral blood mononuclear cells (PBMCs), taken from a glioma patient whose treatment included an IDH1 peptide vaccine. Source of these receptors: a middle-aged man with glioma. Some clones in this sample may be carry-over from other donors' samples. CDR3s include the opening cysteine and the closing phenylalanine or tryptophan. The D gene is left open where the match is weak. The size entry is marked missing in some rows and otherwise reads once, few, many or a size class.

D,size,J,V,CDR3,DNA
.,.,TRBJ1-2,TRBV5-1,CASSLTVAAAYGYTF,TGCGCCAGCAGCTTGACGGTGGCCGCGGCTTATGGCTACACCTTC
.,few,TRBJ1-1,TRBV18,CASSPNEDSNTEAFF,TGTGCCAGCTCACCAAACGAGGACAGCAACACTGAAGCTTTCTTT
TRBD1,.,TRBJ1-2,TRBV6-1,CASSAPGQDNYGYTF,TGTGCCAGCAGTGCCCCGGGACAGGACAACTATGGCTACACCTTC
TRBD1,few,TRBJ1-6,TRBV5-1,CASSLVVGGQGNSPLHF,TGCGCCAGCAGCTTGGTGGTCGGCGGACAGGGGAATTCACCCCTCCACTTT
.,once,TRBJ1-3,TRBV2,CASSEGTSGNTIYF,TGTGCCAGCAGTGAAGGGACCTCTGGAAACACCATATATTTT
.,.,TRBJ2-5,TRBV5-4,CASSLREETQYF,TGTGCCAGCAGTCTGAGGGAAGAGACCCAGTACTTC
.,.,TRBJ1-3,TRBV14,CASSQAGLLGRGNTIYF,TGTGCCAGCAGCCAAGCAGGCCTACTTGGGAGAGGAAACACCATATATTTT
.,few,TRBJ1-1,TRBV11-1,CASTTGTANTEAFF,TGTGCCAGCACTACCGGGACGGCGAACACTGAAGCTTTCTTT
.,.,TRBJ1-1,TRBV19,CASSIDREGTEAFF,TGTGCCAGTAGTATAGATCGTGAGGGGACTGAAGCTTTCTTT
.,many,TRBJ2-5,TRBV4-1,CASSQEAGQETQYF,TGCGCCAGCAGCCAAGAGGCAGGGCAAGAGACCCAGTACTTC
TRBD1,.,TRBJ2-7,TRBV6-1,CASSGRGTGDREQYF,TGTGCCAGCAGTGGGCGAGGGACAGGGGATCGGGAGCAGTACTTC
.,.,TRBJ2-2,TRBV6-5,CASSYSGLGYTGELFF,TGTGCCAGCAGTTACTCCGGCTTGGGGTATACCGGGGAGCTGTTTTTT
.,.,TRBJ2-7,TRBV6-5,CASSPSSSASYEQYF,TGTGCCAGCAGTCCCTCTAGCTCAGCCTCCTACGAGCAGTACTTC
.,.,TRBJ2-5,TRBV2,CASSEARETQYF,TGTGCCAGCAGTGAAGCGCGAGAGACCCAGTACTTC
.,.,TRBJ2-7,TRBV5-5,CASSLGSGEYEQYF,TGTGCCAGCAGCCTTGGTAGCGGAGAATACGAGCAGTACTTC
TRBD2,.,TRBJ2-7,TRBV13,CASSFSGGALSYEQYF,TGTGCCAGCAGCTTTAGCGGGGGGGCCCTCTCCTACGAGCAGTACTTC
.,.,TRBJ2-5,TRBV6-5,CASSYNTGKETQYF,TGTGCCAGCAGTTATAATACGGGGAAAGAGACCCAGTACTTC
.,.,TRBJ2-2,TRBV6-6,CASTLGGGELFF,TGTGCCAGCACTCTTGGGGGCGGGGAGCTGTTTTTT
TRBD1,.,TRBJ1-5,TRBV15,CATSRQDRVNQPQHF,TGTGCCACCAGCAGACAAGACAGGGTTAATCAGCCCCAGCATTTT
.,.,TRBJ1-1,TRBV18,CASSSQDSKRF,TGTGCCAGCTCCTCCCAGGACAGCAAGCGTTTT
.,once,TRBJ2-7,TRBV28,CASSIPGRIIYEQYF,TGTGCCAGCAGTATCCCCGGCAGGATTATCTACGAGCAGTACTTC
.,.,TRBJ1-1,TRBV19,CASSIGRRGTEAFF,TGTGCCAGTAGTATAGGGAGAAGGGGCACTGAAGCTTTCTTT
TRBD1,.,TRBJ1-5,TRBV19,CASSISGGAPQPQHF,TGTGCCAGTAGTATTTCAGGGGGCGCACCCCAGCCCCAGCATTTT
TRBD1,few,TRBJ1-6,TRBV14,CASSFRGGQNNSPLHF,TGTGCCAGCAGCTTCCGAGGGGGACAGAACAATTCACCCCTCCACTTT
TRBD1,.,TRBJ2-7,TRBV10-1,CASSEGTGIAYEQYF,TGCGCCAGCAGTGAGGGGACAGGGATAGCCTACGAGCAGTACTTC
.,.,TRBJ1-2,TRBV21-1,CASSSPGRSYGYTF,TGTGCCAGCAGCTCTCCGGGGCGGAGCTATGGCTACACCTTC
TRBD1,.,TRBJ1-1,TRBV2,CASSDYRGRIEAFF,TGTGCCAGCAGTGATTACAGGGGGCGGATTGAAGCTTTCTTT
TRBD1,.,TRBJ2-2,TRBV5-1,CASSAGTGPPGELFF,TGCGCCAGCAGCGCCGGGACAGGGCCCCCCGGGGAGCTGTTTTTT
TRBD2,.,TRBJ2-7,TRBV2,CASSRLAGEDEQYF,TGTGCCAGCAGTAGACTAGCGGGGGAGGATGAGCAGTACTTC
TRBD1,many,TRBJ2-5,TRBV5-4,CASSIIGGQDQETQYF,TGTGCCAGCAGCATTATTGGGGGACAGGACCAAGAGACCCAGTACTTC
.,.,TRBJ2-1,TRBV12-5,CASGPRLGGNNEQFF,TGTGCTAGTGGTCCGCGTTTGGGGGGAAACAATGAGCAGTTCTTC
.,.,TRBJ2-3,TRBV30,CAWSVGGGTTDTQYF,TGTGCCTGGAGTGTAGGGGGGGGGACCACAGATACGCAGTATTTT
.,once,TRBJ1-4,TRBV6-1,CASSTGTAYTLFF,TGTGCCAGCAGTACCGGGACGGCTTATACACTGTTTTTT
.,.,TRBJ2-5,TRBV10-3,CAISEQGKGETQYF,TGTGCCATCAGTGAGCAGGGGAAGGGGGAGACCCAGTACTTC
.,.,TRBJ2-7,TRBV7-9,CASSLRGPYEQYF,TGTGCCAGCAGCTTACGGGGACCTTACGAGCAGTACTTC
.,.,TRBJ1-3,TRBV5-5,CASSLEVGGFSGNTIYF,TGTGCCAGCAGCTTGGAGGTGGGAGGGTTCTCTGGAAACACCATATATTTT
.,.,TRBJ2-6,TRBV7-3,CASSTNRGIGANVLTF,TGTGCCAGCAGCACCAACCGGGGAATAGGGGCCAACGTCCTGACTTTC
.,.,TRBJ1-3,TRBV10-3,CAISESPARQTDIYF,TGTGCCATCAGTGAGTCTCCTGCAAGGCAAACAGACATATATTTT
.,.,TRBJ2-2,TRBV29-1,CSVEYSVGELFF,TGCAGCGTTGAATATTCCGTCGGGGAGCTGTTTTTT
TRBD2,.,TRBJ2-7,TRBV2,CASSGLAGGFYEQYF,TGTGCCAGCAGTGGACTAGCGGGGGGGTTCTACGAGCAGTACTTC
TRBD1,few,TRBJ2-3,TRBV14,CASSQAPTGFSTDTQYF,TGTGCCAGCAGCCAAGCCCCGACAGGGTTTAGCACAGATACGCAGTATTTT
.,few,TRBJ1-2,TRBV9,CASSAQGFYGYTF,TGTGCCAGCAGCGCACAGGGTTTCTATGGCTACACCTTC
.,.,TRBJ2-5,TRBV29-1,CSVGQTQETQYF,TGCAGCGTAGGACAGACCCAAGAGACCCAGTACTTC
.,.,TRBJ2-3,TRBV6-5,CASSYGVETDTQYF,TGTGCCAGCAGTTACGGAGTAGAAACAGATACGCAGTATTTT
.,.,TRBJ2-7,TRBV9,CASSVEQAGNYEQYF,TGTGCCAGCAGCGTAGAACAGGCCGGCAACTACGAGCAGTACTTC
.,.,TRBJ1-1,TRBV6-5,CASSYSRVSGLTEAFF,TGTGCCAGCAGTTACTCGAGGGTATCTGGTCTTACTGAAGCTTTCTTT
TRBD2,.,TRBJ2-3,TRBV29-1,CSVEGTSGGRDTQYF,TGCAGCGTTGAAGGGACTAGCGGGGGGAGAGATACGCAGTATTTT
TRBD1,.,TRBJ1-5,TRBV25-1,CASSGDRGGNQPQHF,TGTGCCAGCAGTGGAGACAGGGGAGGCAATCAGCCCCAGCATTTT
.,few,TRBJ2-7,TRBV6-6,CASSYPSSYEQYF,TGTGCCAGCAGTTACCCCTCATCCTACGAGCAGTACTTC